A selection of T cell receptor beta chains follows, all from one sample in a study of Tregs in tolerant kidney transplant recipients. TCRdb keeps only in-frame clones here, not all; method: immunoSEQ multiplex PCR. The table shows around 70,000 clones, with roughly 89% occurring only once. Source: CD8+ T cells from blood, taken before the transplant. The source is a human donor who received a combined kidney and bone marrow transplant. CDR3s include the opening cysteine and the closing phenylalanine or tryptophan. The D gene is left open where the match is weak. The listing skips clone size in some rows; elsewhere it reads once, few, many or a size class.

TRBJ2-7,TRBV9,TRBD1,-,TGTGCCAGCAGCGTAGACAGGGGGCATGCCTACGAGCAGTACTTC,CASSVDRGHAYEQYF
TRBJ1-3,TRBV13,TRBD1,-,TGTGCCAGCAGCCCGGGGACAGCCAAAAACACCATATATTTT,CASSPGTAKNTIYF
TRBJ2-1,TRBV27,TRBD1,-,TGTGCCAGCAGGGACAGGATGAGCAATGAGCAGTTCTTC,CASRDRMSNEQFF
TRBJ2-1,TRBV9,-,-,TGTGCCAGCAGCGCCCGACAGAAACCCTCCTACAATGAGCAGTTCTTC,CASSARQKPSYNEQFF
TRBJ1-6,TRBV7-6,-,-,TGTGCCAGCAGCTTAGGCGGGTCACCCCTCCACTTT,CASSLGGSPLHF
TRBJ1-2,TRBV6-5,-,-,TGTGCCAGCAGCCCCGGGACACTCTATGGCTACACCTTC,CASSPGTLYGYTF
TRBJ2-1,TRBV7-6,TRBD2,-,TGTGCCAGCAGCTCCCCCGCGGGGGACAATGAGCAGTTCTTC,CASSSPAGDNEQFF
TRBJ1-2,TRBV4-1,-,few,TGCGCCAGCAGACAGGACGGCTCATCTGGCTACACCTTC,CASRQDGSSGYTF
TRBJ1-2,TRBV5-4,TRBD1,-,TGTGCCAGCAGCCAACCAGGGACAGAAACTAACTATGGCTACACCTTC,CASSQPGTETNYGYTF
TRBJ1-1,TRBV13,TRBD1,-,TGTGCCAGCAGGGGACAGGGGGAGGGTGGTGAAGCTTTCTTT,CASRGQGEGGEAFF
TRBJ2-1,TRBV4-1,TRBD2,-,TGCGCCAGCAGCCAACTCGACGGGAGGGCCCAGTCCTACAATGAGCAGTTCTTC,CASSQLDGRAQSYNEQFF
TRBJ2-7,TRBV7-9,-,-,TGTGCCAGCAGCTTCATCTCCTACGAGCAGTACTTC,CASSFISYEQYF
TRBJ2-7,TRBV19,TRBD1,-,TGTGCCAGTAGTATAGGACAGGGGGTGAGCTACGAGCAGTACTTC,CASSIGQGVSYEQYF
TRBJ1-2,TRBV27,-,-,TGTGCCAGCAGTTTATTCGCGCCAGGGGCCTATGGCTACACCTTC,CASSLFAPGAYGYTF
TRBJ2-1,TRBV19,-,-,TGTGCCAGTAGGATCTCGGGCGGGGGCTCTAATGAGCAGTTCTTC,CASRISGGGSNEQFF
TRBJ1-5,TRBV9,-,-,TGTGCCAGCAGCCCCAGCGGGGCTCAGCCCCAGCATTTT,CASSPSGAQPQHF
TRBJ1-1,TRBV13,-,-,TGTGCCAGCAGCCCTCCGGACAGACTAAACACTGAAGCTTTCTTT,CASSPPDRLNTEAFF
TRBJ2-2,TRBV5-6,TRBD2,-,TGTGCCAGCAGCCCAACTAGCGGGTCTACCGGGGAGCTGTTTTTT,CASSPTSGSTGELFF
TRBJ2-7,TRBV27,-,-,TGTGCCAGCACCCTATTTAGGGGCAGAACCTACGAGCAGTACTTC,CASTLFRGRTYEQYF
TRBJ2-1,TRBV15,TRBD2,-,TGTGCCACCAGCAGGGGCGGGGGGATATACAATGAGCAGTTCTTC,CATSRGGGIYNEQFF
TRBJ1-4,TRBV7-2,TRBD1,-,TGTGCCAGCAGCATCCGGGACAGGGAAAAACTGTTTTTT,CASSIRDREKLFF
TRBJ2-7,TRBV30,-,-,TGTGCCTGGAATGTAATACCCCAGGCAACCCCCCCCTACGAGCAGTACTTC,CAWNVIPQATPPYEQYF
TRBJ2-5,TRBV7-8,TRBD2,-,TGTGCCAGCAGCTTGACGGGGGGGTATGTAGAGACCCAGTACTTC,CASSLTGGYVETQYF
TRBJ2-1,TRBV18,-,-,TGTGCCAGCTCACAACCGACAGAGCAGTTCTTC,CASSQPTEQFF
TRBJ1-3,TRBV9,-,-,TGTGCCAGCAGCCATCCGGAAGGGGGGGAGTCTGGAAACACCATATATTTT,CASSHPEGGESGNTIYF
TRBJ2-5,TRBV7-9,-,-,TGTGCCAGCAGCTTAGCAAGGGGACAAGAGACCCAGTACTTC,CASSLARGQETQYF
TRBJ2-7,TRBV9,-,-,TGTGCCAGCAGCGTAGAAGGGGCGAACTACGAGCAGTACTTC,CASSVEGANYEQYF
TRBJ2-4,TRBV2,TRBD2,-,TGTGCCAGCAGAGAAGCGGGAGGGCCGGCCAAAAACATTCAGTACTTC,CASREAGGPAKNIQYF
TRBJ1-3,TRBV6-1,TRBD1,few,TGTGCCACCCACAGGGGGATATTCTCTGGAAACACCATATATTTT,CATHRGIFSGNTIYF
TRBJ2-7,TRBV5-6,TRBD1,-,TGTGCCAGCAGCTTGGGGACAGGGGATTTCGAGCAGTACTTC,CASSLGTGDFEQYF
TRBJ2-7,TRBV7-2,-,-,TGTGCCAGCAGGGGGGACTTATCCTACGAGCAGTACTTC,CASRGDLSYEQYF
TRBJ2-4,TRBV4-2,-,few,TGTGCCAGCAGCCAAGATCGGCAGGGTGTAGGGAACATTCAGTACTTC,CASSQDRQGVGNIQYF
TRBJ2-1,TRBV9,-,-,TGTGCCAGCAGCGTAGTGGGGAGCTCCTACAATGAGCAGTTCTTC,CASSVVGSSYNEQFF
TRBJ2-1,TRBV6-1,TRBD2,-,TGTGCCACACGCACCGGGGGGGGCTTGGAGAATGAGCAGTTCTTC,CATRTGGGLENEQFF
TRBJ2-1,TRBV9,TRBD2,-,TGTGCCAGCACCCCATCGGGGGGTGACAATGAGCAGTTCTTC,CASTPSGGDNEQFF
TRBJ1-2,TRBV27,-,-,TGTGCCAGCAGCCCCGCGACAGGCTATGGCTACACCTTC,CASSPATGYGYTF
TRBJ2-7,TRBV4-1,-,once,TGCGCCAGCAGCCAAGAAAGGACGGGACTCTACGAGCAGTACTTC,CASSQERTGLYEQYF
TRBJ2-1,TRBV7-2,TRBD2,-,TGTGCCAGCAGCTTAGTTGCGGGGGGAAATGAGCAGTTCTTC,CASSLVAGGNEQFF
TRBJ2-7,TRBV7-8,TRBD2,-,TGTGCCAGCAGTTCGGGACTAGCGGACTACGAGCAGTACTTC,CASSSGLADYEQYF
TRBJ1-1,TRBV7-2,-,-,TGTGCCAGCAGCCCCGCATGGACAGCGAACACTGAAGCTTTCTTT,CASSPAWTANTEAFF
TRBJ2-4,TRBV7-2,TRBD2,once,TGTGCCAGCAGTTCGGGTGGGACTAGCGGGAGCAAAAACATTCAGTACTTC,CASSSGGTSGSKNIQYF
TRBJ1-3,TRBV4-3,-,-,TGCGCCAGCAGCCAATTAATCACGACGGGGGACGCTGGAAACACCATATATTTT,CASSQLITTGDAGNTIYF
TRBJ1-2,TRBV5-4,-,-,TGTGCCAGCAGTCTGGAGACAGTACCCTATGGCTACACCTTC,CASSLETVPYGYTF
TRBJ1-1,TRBV27,-,-,TGTGCCAGCAGTTTACGGGGAATGAACACTGAAGCTTTCTTT,CASSLRGMNTEAFF
TRBJ2-5,TRBV7-8,TRBD2,-,TGTGCCAGCACTCGGACTAGCGGGGACCAAGAGACCCAGTACTTC,CASTRTSGDQETQYF
TRBJ1-3,TRBV9,-,-,TGTGCCAGCAGCTCGGACACTGGAAACACCATATATTTT,CASSSDTGNTIYF
TRBJ1-1,TRBV5-6,-,-,TGTGCCAGCAGCTTGGGGCAGGGTGAAGCTTTCTTT,CASSLGQGEAFF
TRBJ2-5,TRBV7-3,-,-,TGTGCCAGCAGCTCTACAGGTGGATTAGAGACCCAGTACTTC,CASSSTGGLETQYF
TRBJ1-5,TRBV19,-,-,TGTGCCAGCCGCGGCATCGGATCAGCGAGGCCCCAGCATTTT,CASRGIGSARPQHF
TRBJ2-3,TRBV9,TRBD2,once,TGTGCCAGCAGCGGGGGACTAGCAGACAGCACAGATACGCAGTATTTT,CASSGGLADSTDTQYF
TRBJ2-2,TRBV5-1,TRBD2,-,TGCGCCAGCAGCTTTGGCGGGAGGGTGGCCACCGGGGAGCTGTTTTTT,CASSFGGRVATGELFF
TRBJ1-1,TRBV5-4,TRBD1,-,TGTGCCAGCAGCCCGGGACAGGGGAGCACTGAAGCTTTCTTT,CASSPGQGSTEAFF
TRBJ2-1,TRBV13,-,once,TGTGCCAGCAGCTTAGGGGGAGATGAGCAGTTCTTC,CASSLGGDEQFF
TRBJ2-5,TRBV13,TRBD2,-,TGTGCCAGCAGCGAAGGACTAGCGGAACTTCACGAGACCCAGTACTTC,CASSEGLAELHETQYF
TRBJ2-3,TRBV21-1,-,-,TGTGCCAGCATCATAACCGGGACTCTGAAGTCTAGATACACAGATACGCAGTATTTT,CASIITGTLKSRYTDTQYF